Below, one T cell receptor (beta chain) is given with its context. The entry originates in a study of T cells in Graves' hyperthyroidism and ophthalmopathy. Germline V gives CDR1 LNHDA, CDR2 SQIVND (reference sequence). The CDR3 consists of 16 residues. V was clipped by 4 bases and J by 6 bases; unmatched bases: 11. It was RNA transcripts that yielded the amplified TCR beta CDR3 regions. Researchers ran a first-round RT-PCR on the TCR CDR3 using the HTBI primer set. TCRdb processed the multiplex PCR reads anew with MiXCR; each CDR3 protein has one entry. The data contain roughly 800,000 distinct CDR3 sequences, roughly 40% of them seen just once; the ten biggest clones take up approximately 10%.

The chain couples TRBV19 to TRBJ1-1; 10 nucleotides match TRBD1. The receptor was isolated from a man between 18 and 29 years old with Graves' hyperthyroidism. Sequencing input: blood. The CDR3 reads CASSTDRGILYPEAFF. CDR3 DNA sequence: TGTGCCAGTAGTACGGACAGGGGGATCCTTTACCCTGAAGCTTTCTTT.